A selection of T cell receptor beta chains follows, all from one sample in a study of Graves' ophthalmopathy and Graves' hyperthyroidism. TCRdb re-derived calls from the multiplex PCR reads in MiXCR, one entry per CDR3 protein. Of some 750,000 distinct CDR3 sequences detected, about 44% appear once; the ten largest clones hold about 40%. The sample was peripheral blood. These receptors all stem from an adult man with Graves' ophthalmopathy. Both conserved end residues are part of each CDR3. The D gene is left open where the match is weak. Clone sizes are given selectively: once, few, many, or a class where the clone is expanded.

D: .
J: TRBJ2-5
size: few
V: TRBV7-9
DNA: TGTGCCAGCAGCTTGTATCAGACTCAAGAGACCCAGTACTTC
CDR3: CASSLYQTQETQYF

D: .
J: TRBJ1-1
size: .
V: TRBV7-2
DNA: TGCGCCAGCAGCTCAATCCGGGGAGCAACTGAAGCTTTCTTT
CDR3: CASSSIRGATEAFF

D: .
J: TRBJ2-1
size: .
V: TRBV7-8
DNA: TGTGCCAGCAGCTTAAGCGGGCAAACCTACAATGAGCAGTTCTTC
CDR3: CASSLSGQTYNEQFF

D: .
J: TRBJ2-3
size: .
V: TRBV15
DNA: TGTGCCACCAGCATCGGGGCAGCCGGCACAGATACGCAGTATTTT
CDR3: CATSIGAAGTDTQYF

D: .
J: TRBJ2-7
size: few
V: TRBV20-1
DNA: TGCAGTGCTAGTCTAGGTAAACACGAGCAGTACTTC
CDR3: CSASLGKHEQYF

D: TRBD2
J: TRBJ2-7
size: few
V: TRBV10-3
DNA: TGTGCCAGCAGTTACGGCGGGAGCACCAACGAGCAGTACTTC
CDR3: CASSYGGSTNEQYF

D: TRBD1
J: TRBJ1-1
size: .
V: TRBV9
DNA: TGTGCCAGCAGTGCCCGGGACAGAGGGATAGGGAACACTGAAGCTTTCTTT
CDR3: CASSARDRGIGNTEAFF

D: .
J: TRBJ2-3
size: .
V: TRBV2
DNA: TGTGCCAGCAGTGAAGCAAAGGGAACGCAGTATTTT
CDR3: CASSEAKGTQYF

D: TRBD2
J: TRBJ2-7
size: few
V: TRBV2
DNA: TGTGCCAGCAGTTTCGTAGCGGGGCTGTCCGAGCAGTACTTC
CDR3: CASSFVAGLSEQYF

D: .
J: TRBJ1-5
size: .
V: TRBV20-1
DNA: TGCAGTGCTACTATGACAGGTTCATATCAGCCCCAGCATTTT
CDR3: CSATMTGSYQPQHF

D: TRBD1
J: TRBJ1-4
size: .
V: TRBV7-2
DNA: TGTGCCAGCAGCTTAGGACCAAAGACAGGGAATAATGAAAAACTGTTTTTT
CDR3: CASSLGPKTGNNEKLFF

D: .
J: TRBJ2-7
size: few
V: TRBV6-5
DNA: TGTGCCAGCAGTTACTCGACGGATTCCTACGAGCAGTACTTC
CDR3: CASSYSTDSYEQYF

D: .
J: TRBJ1-2
size: .
V: TRBV4-2
DNA: TGTGCCAGCAGCCAGGTTTCGAGCGATGGCTACACCTTC
CDR3: CASSQVSSDGYTF

D: TRBD1
J: TRBJ2-5
size: many
V: TRBV6-5
DNA: TGTGCCAGCAGTTACGACAGGGGGGAGACCCAGTACTTC
CDR3: CASSYDRGETQYF

D: TRBD1
J: TRBJ1-3
size: .
V: TRBV20-1
DNA: TGCAGTGCTAGAGCAACAGGGGCCTCTGGAAACACCATATATTTT
CDR3: CSARATGASGNTIYF

D: TRBD1
J: TRBJ1-4
size: .
V: TRBV10-3
DNA: TGTGCCACCGGGACAGGGGCAACTAATGAAAAACTGTTTTTT
CDR3: CATGTGATNEKLFF

D: .
J: TRBJ2-7
size: few
V: TRBV11-2
DNA: TGTGCCAGCAGAGGTCTAGTATACGAGCAGTACTTC
CDR3: CASRGLVYEQYF

D: TRBD1
J: TRBJ1-1
size: .
V: TRBV20-1
DNA: TGCAGTGCTAGTCCCCCGACAGGGGCTCCGGAGGACACTGAAGCTTTCTTT
CDR3: CSASPPTGAPEDTEAFF

D: .
J: TRBJ1-1
size: .
V: TRBV5-1
DNA: TGCGCCAGCAGCTTACAAGGCGGACCGGCTGAAGCTTTCTTT
CDR3: CASSLQGGPAEAFF

D: .
J: TRBJ1-6
size: few
V: TRBV6-6
DNA: TGTGCCAGCAGCCGGGGTTATTCACCCCTCCACTTT
CDR3: CASSRGYSPLHF

D: .
J: TRBJ2-7
size: .
V: TRBV20-1
DNA: TGCAGTGCTAGAGAGCCAAGCCGCTCTTTGCAATCCTACGAGCAGTACTTC
CDR3: CSAREPSRSLQSYEQYF

D: TRBD1
J: TRBJ1-2
size: many
V: TRBV7-2
DNA: TGTGCCAGCAGCTTTAGCGACAGGGCTAACTATGGCTACACCTTC
CDR3: CASSFSDRANYGYTF

D: .
J: TRBJ1-2
size: once
V: TRBV2
DNA: TGTGCCAGCAGTGGGGGGGAGGGCTACACCTTC
CDR3: CASSGGEGYTF

D: .
J: TRBJ1-5
size: .
V: TRBV2
DNA: TGTGCCAGCAGTGCATCGGAAGGATCTAATCAGCCCCAGCATTTT
CDR3: CASSASEGSNQPQHF

D: .
J: TRBJ2-7
size: .
V: TRBV20-1
DNA: TGCAGTGCTAGACGTGTAAGCTCCTACGAGCAGTACTTC
CDR3: CSARRVSSYEQYF

D: TRBD1
J: TRBJ1-1
size: .
V: TRBV12-3/TRBV12-4
DNA: TGTGCCAGCAGAAATAGTCCCGGGACAGCTCACACTGAAGCTTTCTTT
CDR3: CASRNSPGTAHTEAFF

D: TRBD2
J: TRBJ2-7
size: many
V: TRBV12-3/TRBV12-4
DNA: TGTGCCAGCAGCTCAGCGGGGGGCTACGAGCAGTACTTC
CDR3: CASSSAGGYEQYF

D: .
J: TRBJ2-7
size: once
V: TRBV10-3
DNA: TGTGCCATCAGGGGGGGACAACCATACGAGCAGTACTTC
CDR3: CAIRGGQPYEQYF

D: .
J: TRBJ1-5
size: many
V: TRBV20-1
DNA: TGCAGTGCCAAGACAGGACTTCAGCCCCAGCATTTT
CDR3: CSAKTGLQPQHF